The rows below give T cell receptor beta chains drawn from one sample of a study of blood T cell repertoires in COVID-19. Profiling relied on immunoSEQ multiplex PCR, and the TCRdb table lists in-frame clones only, not all of them. This sample has more than 90,000 clones, with 87% found just once. Sequenced: peripheral blood. These receptors originate from a woman aged 30 to 39 with acute or convalescent COVID-19. CDR3s include the opening cysteine and the closing phenylalanine or tryptophan. A D gene is named only where the DNA matches it firmly. Part of the rows lack a size; the others show once, few, many or a class for expanded clones.

D gene	V gene	clone size	J gene	CDR3 DNA	CDR3 protein
NA	TRBV7-9	NA	TRBJ1-5	TGTGCCAGCAGAACAGGGTTTTGGGATCAGCCCCAGCATTTT	CASRTGFWDQPQHF
NA	TRBV6-5	NA	TRBJ2-1	TGTGCCAGCACCTTAACCCCGCAGGGGTTCAATGAGCAGTTCTTC	CASTLTPQGFNEQFF
NA	TRBV6-5	NA	TRBJ1-2	TGTGCCAGCAGTCCCTCGGGGGGCTGGAACTATGGCTACACCTTC	CASSPSGGWNYGYTF
NA	TRBV28	NA	TRBJ2-7	TGTGCCAGCAGTTACCAGGGGAGCCTCCCCCCCATATACGAGCAGTACTTC	CASSYQGSLPPIYEQYF
NA	TRBV4-1	NA	TRBJ1-5	TGCGCCAGCAGCCACCCGAAAGGGGGGGGCAGTGATAAGGGCAATCAGCCCCAGCATTTT	CASSHPKGGGSDKGNQPQHF
TRBD1	TRBV5-1	NA	TRBJ1-1	TGCGCCAGCAGCTTGAGGACAGGGGGCCCGGGCGACACTGAAGCTTTCTTT	CASSLRTGGPGDTEAFF
TRBD2	TRBV11-3	NA	TRBJ2-1	TGTGCCAGCAGCCGTCGTTCTGGGCTAGCGGGGGGCTGGTATGAGCAGTTCTTC	CASSRRSGLAGGWYEQFF
NA	TRBV27	NA	TRBJ1-5	TGTGCCAGCAGTTTAACAGGGTTAGGCAATCAGCCCCAGCATTTT	CASSLTGLGNQPQHF
TRBD1	TRBV6-5	NA	TRBJ2-3	TGTGCCAGCAGTTACTACGGACAGGGCACAGATACGCAGTATTTT	CASSYYGQGTDTQYF
NA	TRBV7-8	NA	TRBJ1-6	TGTGCCAGCAGCTTAGTTCCGGGGGGCGACTCGTCCCTCCACTTT	CASSLVPGGDSSLHF
TRBD1	TRBV13	NA	TRBJ2-7	TGTGCGAGCAGCTTAGGGACAGATTTGATGGGCTACGAGCAGTACTTC	CASSLGTDLMGYEQYF
TRBD1	TRBV3-1/TRBV3-2	NA	TRBJ2-7	TGTGCCAGCAGTCGACAGGGACCCTACGAGCAGTACTTC	CASSRQGPYEQYF
NA	TRBV5-6	NA	TRBJ2-7	TGTGCCAGCAGCCCGGGCGGGTCCAGGGGTCTCAACGAGCAGTACTTC	CASSPGGSRGLNEQYF
TRBD1	TRBV5-1	NA	TRBJ2-2	TGCGCCAGCAGCTTCCGCCCACAGGGGGCAGCGAACACCGGGGAGCTGTTTTTT	CASSFRPQGAANTGELFF
NA	TRBV9	NA	TRBJ1-2	TGTGCCAGCACCCCAACGGTCCCGTCGGGTGGCTACACCTTC	CASTPTVPSGGYTF
NA	TRBV12-2	NA	TRBJ1-4	TGTGCAAGTCGCCGGCCTCGGAGAACAGGGCCGAATCACGAAAAACTGTTTTTT	CASRRPRRTGPNHEKLFF
NA	TRBV11-2	NA	TRBJ1-6	TGTGCCAGCAGCTTAGCGGAGAATTCACCCCTCCACTTT	CASSLAENSPLHF
NA	TRBV19	NA	TRBJ2-3	TGTGCCAGTAGGAGGTCAGCTTATGGCACAGATACGCAGTATTTT	CASRRSAYGTDTQYF
TRBD1	TRBV5-1	NA	TRBJ1-1	TGCGCCAGCAGCTTGGCGCCCCGGGACAGGGGCACTGAAGCTTTCTTT	CASSLAPRDRGTEAFF
NA	TRBV27	once	TRBJ2-2	TGTGCCAGCAGTTTGAGAGGGGGTAGGACCGGGGAGCTGTTTTTT	CASSLRGGRTGELFF
TRBD1	TRBV30	NA	TRBJ1-6	TGTGCCTGGACCCCAGGGGGCACTTCACCCCTCCACTTT	CAWTPGGTSPLHF
TRBD2	TRBV11-2	NA	TRBJ2-7	TGTGCCAGCAGCTTACTAGCGGGGGAAATCTACGAGCAGTACTTC	CASSLLAGEIYEQYF
NA	TRBV30	NA	TRBJ1-5	TGTGCCTGGGGGGGAGGCGGCAATCAGCCCCAGCATTTT	CAWGGGGNQPQHF
NA	TRBV28	NA	TRBJ2-7	TGTGCCAGCAGTTTGCAGGGATCCTACGAGCAGTACTTC	CASSLQGSYEQYF
NA	TRBV28	NA	TRBJ2-7	TGTGCCAGCAGTGCCCAGGCTGGTAGCTCCTACGAGCAGTACTTC	CASSAQAGSSYEQYF
NA	TRBV5-6	NA	TRBJ2-1	TGTGCCAGCAGCTTGTCCCCACTAGCTAATGAGCAGTTCTTC	CASSLSPLANEQFF
NA	TRBV11-3	NA	TRBJ2-1	TGTGCCAGCAGCTTAGGGGGGCTTTTCTACAATGAGCAGTTCTTC	CASSLGGLFYNEQFF
NA	TRBV4-1	NA	TRBJ1-5	TGCGCCAGCAGCCAAGGTTACGATAGTTTTAATCAGCCCCAGCATTTT	CASSQGYDSFNQPQHF
TRBD1	TRBV5-1	NA	TRBJ2-7	TGCGCCAGCAGAACCGGGACAGGACTCTACGAGCAGTACTTC	CASRTGTGLYEQYF
TRBD1	TRBV7-9	once	TRBJ1-4	TGTGCCAGCAGCCCGGGACAGGATTATGAAAAACTGTTTTTT	CASSPGQDYEKLFF
NA	TRBV5-1	NA	TRBJ1-1	TGCGCCAGCAGCTTGACCGGAGGTTCGGCTGAAGCTTTCTTT	CASSLTGGSAEAFF
TRBD1	TRBV19	NA	TRBJ1-5	TGTGCCAGTACCCTTCCCGGACAGGGGAATCAGCCCCAGCATTTT	CASTLPGQGNQPQHF
TRBD1	TRBV6-5	NA	TRBJ2-4	TGTGCCACCAAGACCAGGGACAGAAACATTCAGTACTTC	CATKTRDRNIQYF
TRBD1	TRBV9	NA	TRBJ1-4	TGTGCCAGCAGCGCCACAGGGGGACTGAGTGAAAAACTGTTTTTT	CASSATGGLSEKLFF
NA	TRBV9	NA	TRBJ1-1	TGTGCCAGCAGCGTAGCTCCAGGGACTGAAGCTTTCTTT	CASSVAPGTEAFF
NA	TRBV24-1	NA	TRBJ2-3	TGTGCCACCAGTGTGGGCTACTTAACTAGCACAGATACGCAGTATTTT	CATSVGYLTSTDTQYF
TRBD2	TRBV6-4	NA	TRBJ2-2	TGTGCCAGCAGTGATTCTCTAGCGGGGGACACCGGGGAGCTGTTTTTT	CASSDSLAGDTGELFF
NA	TRBV18	NA	TRBJ2-7	TGTGCCAGCTCGGGTGGGGGCGCCGATCTCTCCGAGCAGTACTTC	CASSGGGADLSEQYF
NA	TRBV9	NA	TRBJ2-3	TGTGCCAGCAGTGGAGGGGGCACAGATACGCAGTATTTT	CASSGGGTDTQYF
NA	TRBV3-1/TRBV3-2	NA	TRBJ1-2	TGTGCCAGCAGCTCTCTTAACTATGGCTACACCTTC	CASSSLNYGYTF
TRBD1	TRBV10-3	NA	TRBJ2-1	TGTGCCATCAGGGTTGACAGGGGCTCGGTCAATGAGCAGTTCTTC	CAIRVDRGSVNEQFF
NA	TRBV11-3	NA	TRBJ1-3	TGTGCCAGCAGCCCTAGGAGCCGGAGGGATTCAGGAAACACCATATATTTT	CASSPRSRRDSGNTIYF
TRBD1	TRBV6-6	NA	TRBJ2-7	TGTGCCAGCAGACCGGGACAGACCTACGAGCAGTACTTC	CASRPGQTYEQYF
TRBD1	TRBV28	NA	TRBJ1-3	TGTGCCAGCAGTTCCAGGACAGGGGGACCCACAAGCTCTGGAAACACCATATATTTT	CASSSRTGGPTSSGNTIYF
TRBD1	TRBV7-2	NA	TRBJ2-1	TGTGCCAGCAGCAGCCGACAGGGCGATTCGCAGTTCTTC	CASSSRQGDSQFF
TRBD2	TRBV3-1/TRBV3-2	NA	TRBJ2-2	TGTGCCAGCAGCCGGCGACTAGCGGGGGGCCTGAACACCGGGGAGCTGTTTTTT	CASSRRLAGGLNTGELFF
TRBD2	TRBV4-1	NA	TRBJ2-1	TGCGCCAGCAGCGAACAGGGACTAGCGGTTTACAATGAGCAGTTCTTC	CASSEQGLAVYNEQFF
NA	TRBV2	NA	TRBJ1-1	TGTGCCAGCAGTGATAGGAGGGGAGTAGCTGAAGCTTTCTTT	CASSDRRGVAEAFF
TRBD1	TRBV6-5	NA	TRBJ1-2	TGTGCCAGCAGTACGGACAGGAGAATTTATGGCTACACCTTC	CASSTDRRIYGYTF
NA	TRBV27	once	TRBJ2-3	TGTGCCAGCAGTTTATCGGGACCCATGGGACATAATACGCAGTATTTT	CASSLSGPMGHNTQYF
NA	TRBV7-8	NA	TRBJ1-2	TGTGCCAGCAGCCCCAACCCTGGCACAGCTAACTATGGCTACACCTTC	CASSPNPGTANYGYTF
NA	TRBV6-5	NA	TRBJ1-3	TGTGCCAGCAGTTATCAGGGGAGCTCTGGAAACACCATATATTTT	CASSYQGSSGNTIYF
NA	TRBV27	NA	TRBJ2-2	TGTGCCAGCAGTTCCGGGGGGAACACCGGGGAGCTGTTTTTT	CASSSGGNTGELFF
TRBD1	TRBV3-1/TRBV3-2	NA	TRBJ1-2	TGTGCCAGCAGCCTCCTGGGGGACAGAGGTGAAGGTGGCTACACCTTC	CASSLLGDRGEGGYTF
TRBD1	TRBV7-8	NA	TRBJ2-3	TGTGCCAGCAGTAACCTCAGGGGGGATACGCAGTATTTT	CASSNLRGDTQYF